This entry features one T cell receptor beta chain sequence. Antigen: not known. Each donor's status was that of a healthy bone marrow donor. These data come from a study of cytomegalovirus exposure and HLA in healthy donors. From germline, CDR1 is LGHNT and CDR2 FRNRAP. J lost 3 bases, V lost 2 bases, and 6 bases had no gene match. CDR3 length equals 15 residues. A multiplex PCR was run with 60 Vbeta primers and 13 Jbeta primers. Measured with immunoSEQ multiplex PCR; TCRdb has only the in-frame clones, and not every one. This sample's table has approximately 120,000 clones. Findings and caveats of the study: Earlier results showed most TCR beta V segments being productive about 90% or about 30% of the time. It was shown in a later analysis that HLA-associated TCR beta chains were more clonally expanded than other, equally common chains.

The sequencing sample was made of PBMCs. The gene calls are TRBV12-5 and TRBJ1-1; 7 bases line up with TRBD1. The receptor's source is a young man in good health and CMV-seronegative. In nucleotides, the CDR3 is TGTGCTAGTGGTTTGTCGACAGGGTTCGACACTGAAGCTTTCTTT. Residues: CASGLSTGFDTEAFF.